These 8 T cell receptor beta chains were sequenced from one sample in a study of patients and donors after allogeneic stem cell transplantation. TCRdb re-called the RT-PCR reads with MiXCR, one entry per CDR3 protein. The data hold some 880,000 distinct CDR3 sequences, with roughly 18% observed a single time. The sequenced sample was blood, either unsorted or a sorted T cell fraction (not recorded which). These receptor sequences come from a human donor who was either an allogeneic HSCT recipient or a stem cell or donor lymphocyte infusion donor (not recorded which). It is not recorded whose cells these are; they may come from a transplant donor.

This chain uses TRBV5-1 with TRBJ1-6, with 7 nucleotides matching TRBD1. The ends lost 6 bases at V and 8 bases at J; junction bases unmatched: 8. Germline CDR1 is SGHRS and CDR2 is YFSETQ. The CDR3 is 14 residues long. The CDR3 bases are TGCGCCAGCACCAAGACAGGGAAGGATTCACCCCTCCACTTT. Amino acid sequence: CASTKTGKDSPLHF.

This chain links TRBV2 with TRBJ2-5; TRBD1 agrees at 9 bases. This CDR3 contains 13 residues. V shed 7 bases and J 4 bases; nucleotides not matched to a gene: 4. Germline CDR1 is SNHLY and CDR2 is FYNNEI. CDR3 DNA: TGTGCCAGCATTGGGACAGGGTTAGAGACCCAGTACTTC. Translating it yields CASIGTGLETQYF. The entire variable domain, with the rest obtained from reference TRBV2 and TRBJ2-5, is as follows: EPEVTQTPSHQVTQMGQEVILRCVPISNHLYFYWYRQILGQKVEFLVSFYNNEISEKSEIFDDQFSVERPDGSNFTLKIRSTKLEDSAMYFCASIGTGLETQYFGPGTRLLVL.

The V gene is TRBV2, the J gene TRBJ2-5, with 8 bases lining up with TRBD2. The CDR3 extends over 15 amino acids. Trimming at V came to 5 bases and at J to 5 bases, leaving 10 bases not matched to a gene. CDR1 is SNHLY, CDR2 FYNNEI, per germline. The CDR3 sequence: CASSKPGLGPETQYF. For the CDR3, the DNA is TGTGCCAGCAGTAAACCGGGACTAGGGCCGGAGACCCAGTACTTC. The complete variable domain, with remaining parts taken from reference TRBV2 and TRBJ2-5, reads EPEVTQTPSHQVTQMGQEVILRCVPISNHLYFYWYRQILGQKVEFLVSFYNNEISEKSEIFDDQFSVERPDGSNFTLKIRSTKLEDSAMYFCASSKPGLGPETQYFGPGTRLLVL.

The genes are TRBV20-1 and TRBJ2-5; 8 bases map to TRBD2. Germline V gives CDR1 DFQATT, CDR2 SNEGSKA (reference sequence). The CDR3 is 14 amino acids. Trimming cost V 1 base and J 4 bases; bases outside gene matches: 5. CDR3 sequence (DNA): TGCAGTGCTAGAGTCGGCGGGAGGCTAGAGACCCAGTACTTC. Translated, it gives CSARVGGRLETQYF.

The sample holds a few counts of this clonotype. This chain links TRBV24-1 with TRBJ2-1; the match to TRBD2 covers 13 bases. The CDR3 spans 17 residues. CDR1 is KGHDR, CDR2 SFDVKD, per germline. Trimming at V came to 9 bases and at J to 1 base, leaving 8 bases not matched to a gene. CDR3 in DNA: TGTGCCACCGCGGGGACTAGCGGGACCTTTTCCTACAATGAGCAGTTCTTC. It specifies CATAGTSGTFSYNEQFF.

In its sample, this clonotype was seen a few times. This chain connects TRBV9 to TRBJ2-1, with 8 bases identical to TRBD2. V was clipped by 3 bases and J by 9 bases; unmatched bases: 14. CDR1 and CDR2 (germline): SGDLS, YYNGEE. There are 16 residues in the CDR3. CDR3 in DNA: TGTGCCAGCAGCGCCCAAATCTCCGGGACTAGAGGTGAGCAGTTCTTC. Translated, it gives CASSAQISGTRGEQFF. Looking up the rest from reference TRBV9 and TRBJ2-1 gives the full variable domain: DSGVTQTPKHLITATGQRVTLRCSPRSGDLSVYWYQQSLDQGLQFLIQYYNGEERAKGNILERFSAQQFPDLHSELNLSSLELGDSALYFCASSAQISGTRGEQFFGPGTRLTVL.

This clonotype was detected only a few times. CDR3: CASSDSPSGRNEQFF. CDR3 nucleotide sequence: TGTGCCAGCAGTGACTCGCCTAGCGGGAGGAATGAGCAGTTCTTC. The chain has TRBV6-4 and TRBJ2-1, with TRBD2 matching over 11 bases. The CDR3 contains 15 residues. V shed 0 bases, J shed 7 bases, and the junction held 2 bases outside the gene matches. Germline V CDR1 and CDR2: MRHNA, SNTAGT.

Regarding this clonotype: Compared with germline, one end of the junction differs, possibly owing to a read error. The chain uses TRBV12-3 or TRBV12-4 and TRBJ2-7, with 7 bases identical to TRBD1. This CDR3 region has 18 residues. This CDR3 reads CVSSLGVLWGTDSYEQYF. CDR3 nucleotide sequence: TGTGTCAGCAGTTTAGGGGTCCTTTGGGGGACAGACTCCTACGAGCAGTACTTC.